A single sample gave rise to the 11 T cell receptor beta chains below, sequenced in a study of glioma-infiltrating T cells. TCR alpha and beta CDR3 regions were amplified from RNA using iRepertoire nested multiplex PCR. One entry per CDR3 protein, called by TCRdb with MiXCR from the multiplex PCR reads. The table lists roughly 350,000 distinct CDR3 sequences, roughly two fifths of them singletons, with around 11% in the top ten. Sequencing input: glioma tissue, nonneoplastic brain tissue, or PBMCs (not recorded which). These receptors all stem from a human donor with low-grade glioma or glioblastoma, undergoing nonglioma brain surgery, or in good health (not recorded which).

The chain uses TRBV29-1 and TRBJ2-3; D possibly corresponds to TRBD2 (5 bases). Germline values: CDR1 SQVTM, CDR2 ANQGSEA. CDR3 size: 14 residues. Trimming left V 6 bases short and J 4 bases short, with 17 bases between. The CDR3 region is CSVSGVLGADTQYF. DNA for the CDR3: TGCAGCGTGTCCGGGGTACTGGGCGCAGATACGCAGTATTTT.

This clonotype was observed many times. The chain combines TRBV27 with TRBJ2-7; D is unresolved. CDR1 MNHEY and CDR2 SMNVEV come from the germline V gene (reference sequence). Trimming removed 0 bases from V and 0 bases from J, with 9 bases in between. The CDR3 consists of 15 residues. CDR3 coding DNA: TGTGCCAGCAGTTTATCCGGAATGTACTCCTACGAGCAGTACTTC. This translates into CASSLSGMYSYEQYF.

Concerning this clonotype: This may stem from a read error, because a much larger clone lies one nucleotide away. V is TRBV20-1 and J is TRBJ2-1; a possible D gene is TRBD2 (5 bases). From germline, CDR1 is DFQATT and CDR2 SNEGSKA (reference sequence). V gave up 3 bases and J gave up 4 bases, with 10 bases separating them. CDR3 length: 13 amino acids. CDR3 sequence reads: CSARGSEYNEQFF. CDR3 nucleotides: TGCAGTGCTAGGGGTAGCGAATACAATGAGCAGTTCTTC.

Of note for this clonotype: A much larger clone sits a single nucleotide away, making a read error possible. V gene TRBV6-5 combines with J gene TRBJ2-6, with TRBD1 as a possible D gene (5 bases). The CDR3 loop spans 19 amino acids. CDR1 and CDR2 (germline): MNHEY, SVGAGI. CDR3 residues: CASRYSNPGFNSGANVLTF. The DNA of the CDR3 is TGTGCCAGCAGATACTCGAATCCAGGGTTCAACTCTGGGGCCAACGTCCTGACTTTC.

This clonotype was seen ten or more times. The chain employs TRBV27 and TRBJ1-5; D is ambiguous. Deletions cut 8 bases from V and 0 bases from J, with 8 bases between. The germline CDR1 and CDR2 sequences are MNHEY and SMNVEV (reference sequence). The CDR3 covers 13 residues. CDR3 loop: CASRPYSNQPQHF. In nucleotides, the CDR3 is TGTGCCAGCCGCCCCTATAGCAATCAGCCCCAGCATTTT.

The gene calls are TRBV4-3 and TRBJ2-3; D is uncertain. Trimming removed 0 bases at V and 4 bases at J, with 11 bases between. The CDR3 spans 15 residues. Per germline, CDR1 LGHNA and CDR2 YSLEER. CDR3 DNA sequence: TGCGCCAGCAGCCAAGATTTATCCCACCCAGATACGCAGTATTTT. As protein: CASSQDLSHPDTQYF.

This clonotype was picked up many times. The rearrangement uses TRBV2 and TRBJ1-2, with D unclear. Germline CDR1 SNHLY, CDR2 FYNNEI. Trimming cost V 4 bases and J 9 bases, with 15 bases left between them. This CDR3 is 13 amino acids long. Here the CDR3 DNA reads TGTGCCAGCAGTGGGAGGGATCTTCAACGCTACACCTTC. This translates into CASSGRDLQRYTF.

The chain recombines TRBV7-2 with TRBJ2-5; weak D call: TRBD2 (6 bases). Germline-derived CDR1 and CDR2 are SGHTA and FQGNSA. CDR3 length: 14 amino acids. The V gene lost 1 base and the J gene lost 6 bases, with 12 bases spanning the gap. The CDR3 spells CASSLESGFKTQYF. The CDR3 DNA reads as TGTGCCAGCAGCTTAGAAAGCGGGTTCAAGACCCAGTACTTC. The full variable domain, rest sourced from reference TRBV7-2 and TRBJ2-5, is GAGVSQSPSNKVTEKGKDVELRCDPISGHTALYWYRQSLGQGLEFLIYFQGNSAPDKSGLPSDRFSAERTGGSVSTLTIQRTQQEDSAVYLCASSLESGFKTQYFGPGTRLLVL.

This clonotype was found many times. J is TRBJ1-1 and V is TRBV6-1; D call uncertain. In germline, CDR1 is MNHNS, CDR2 SASEGT. V was cut by 10 bases and J by 7 bases, with 13 bases left in between. This CDR3 has 11 amino acids. Here the CDR3 reads CATEVGVEAFF. The CDR3 DNA reads TGTGCCACCGAAGTTGGGGTTGAAGCTTTCTTT.

The V gene is TRBV28, the J gene TRBJ1-2; D ambiguous. The CDR3 is 14 residues long. Germline CDR1 MDHEN, CDR2 SYDVKM. With 4 bases removed from V and 3 bases from J, the gap between germline ends came to 12 bases. DNA for the CDR3: TGTGCCAGCAGTTCCCGACCGAGGGACTATGGCTACACCTTC. The encoded protein is CASSSRPRDYGYTF.

This clonotype was detected only a few times. The V gene is TRBV6-1, the J gene TRBJ1-2; 12 bases align to TRBD1. V shed 6 bases, J shed 8 bases, and the junction held 7 bases outside the gene matches. The CDR3 runs to 14 residues. Germline lookup yields CDR1 MNHNS and CDR2 SASEGT. The CDR3 DNA sequence: TGTGCCAGCAGCCCCGGGACAGGGGGCACGGGCTACACCTTC. As protein: CASSPGTGGTGYTF.